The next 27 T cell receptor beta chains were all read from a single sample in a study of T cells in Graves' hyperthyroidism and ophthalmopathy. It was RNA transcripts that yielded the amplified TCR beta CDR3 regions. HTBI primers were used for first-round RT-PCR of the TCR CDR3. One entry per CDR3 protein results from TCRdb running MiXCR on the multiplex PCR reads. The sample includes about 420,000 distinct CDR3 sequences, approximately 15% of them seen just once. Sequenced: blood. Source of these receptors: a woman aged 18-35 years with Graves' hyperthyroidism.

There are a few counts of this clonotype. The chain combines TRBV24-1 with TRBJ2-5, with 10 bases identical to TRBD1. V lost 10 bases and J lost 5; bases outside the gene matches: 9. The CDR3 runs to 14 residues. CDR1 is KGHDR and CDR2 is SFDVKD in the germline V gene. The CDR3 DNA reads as TGTGCCACGGGACAGGGGCCTACCGGGGAGACCCAGTACTTC. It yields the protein CATGQGPTGETQYF.

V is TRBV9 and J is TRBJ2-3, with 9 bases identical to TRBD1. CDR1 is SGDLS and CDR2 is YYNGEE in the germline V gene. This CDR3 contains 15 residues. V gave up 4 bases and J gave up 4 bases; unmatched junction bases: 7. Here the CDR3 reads CASSPRDRVADTQYF. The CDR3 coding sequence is TGTGCCAGCAGCCCCCGGGACAGGGTGGCAGATACGCAGTATTTT. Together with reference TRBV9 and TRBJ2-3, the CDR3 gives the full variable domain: DSGVTQTPKHLITATGQRVTLRCSPRSGDLSVYWYQQSLDQGLQFLIQYYNGEERAKGNILERFSAQQFPDLHSELNLSSLELGDSALYFCASSPRDRVADTQYFGPGTRLTVL.

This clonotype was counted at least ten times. DNA for the CDR3: TGTGCCAGCAGTTTTGAGGGACAGCTTGGGGTCCATATCAGGCCCCAGCATTTT. This gives the protein CASSFEGQLGVHIRPQHF. The gene calls are TRBV12-3 or TRBV12-4 and TRBJ1-5; 7 bases are a match to TRBD1. J was trimmed by 9 bases and V by 3 bases; bases with no gene match: 20. This CDR3 has 18 amino acids.

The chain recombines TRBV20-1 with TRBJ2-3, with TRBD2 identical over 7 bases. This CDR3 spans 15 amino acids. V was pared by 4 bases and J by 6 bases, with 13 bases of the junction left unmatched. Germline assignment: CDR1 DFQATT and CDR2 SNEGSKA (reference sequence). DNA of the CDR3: TGCAGTGCTACAAGACTAGCCGGAAAAGGGGATACGCAGTATTTT. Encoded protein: CSATRLAGKGDTQYF.

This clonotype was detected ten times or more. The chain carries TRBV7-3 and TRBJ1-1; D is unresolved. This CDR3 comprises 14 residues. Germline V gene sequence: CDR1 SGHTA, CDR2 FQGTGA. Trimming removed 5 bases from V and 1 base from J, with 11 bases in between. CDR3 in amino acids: CASSQDGENTEAFF. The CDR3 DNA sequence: TGTGCCAGCAGCCAAGACGGGGAGAACACTGAAGCTTTCTTT.

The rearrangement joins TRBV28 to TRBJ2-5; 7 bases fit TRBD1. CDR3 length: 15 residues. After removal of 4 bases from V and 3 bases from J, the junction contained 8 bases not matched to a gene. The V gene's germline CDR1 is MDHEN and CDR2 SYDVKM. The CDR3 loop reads CASSSYPGTEETQYF. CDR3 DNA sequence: TGTGCCAGCAGTTCCTACCCCGGGACAGAAGAGACCCAGTACTTC.

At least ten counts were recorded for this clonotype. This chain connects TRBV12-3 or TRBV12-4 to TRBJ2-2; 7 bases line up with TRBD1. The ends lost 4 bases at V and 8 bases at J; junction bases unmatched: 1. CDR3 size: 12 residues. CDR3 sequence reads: CASSYRGGELFF. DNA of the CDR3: TGTGCCAGCAGTTACAGGGGTGGGGAGCTGTTTTTT.

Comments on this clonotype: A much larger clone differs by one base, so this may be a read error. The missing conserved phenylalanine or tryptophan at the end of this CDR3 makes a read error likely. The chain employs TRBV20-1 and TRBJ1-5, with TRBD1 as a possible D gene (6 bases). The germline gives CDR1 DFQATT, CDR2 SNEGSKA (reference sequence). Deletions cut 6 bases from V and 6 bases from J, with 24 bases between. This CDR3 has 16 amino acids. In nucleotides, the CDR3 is TGCAGTGCCACTAAAACCGGACGGCGAGGGGGTCAGCCCCAGCATCTT. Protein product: CSATKTGRRGGQPQHL.

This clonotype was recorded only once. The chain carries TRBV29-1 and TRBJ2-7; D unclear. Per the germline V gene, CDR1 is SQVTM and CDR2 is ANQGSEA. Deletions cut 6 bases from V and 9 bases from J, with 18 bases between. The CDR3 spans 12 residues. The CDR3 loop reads CSVADLQAGQYF. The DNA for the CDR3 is TGCAGCGTGGCCGACTTACAAGCTGGGCAGTACTTC.

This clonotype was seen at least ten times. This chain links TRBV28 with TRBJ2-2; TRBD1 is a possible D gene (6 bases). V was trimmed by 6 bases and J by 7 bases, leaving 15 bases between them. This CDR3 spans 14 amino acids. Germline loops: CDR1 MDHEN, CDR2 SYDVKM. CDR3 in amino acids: CASRNRVEIGELFF. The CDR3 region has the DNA TGTGCCAGCAGGAACAGGGTCGAGATCGGGGAGCTGTTTTTT.

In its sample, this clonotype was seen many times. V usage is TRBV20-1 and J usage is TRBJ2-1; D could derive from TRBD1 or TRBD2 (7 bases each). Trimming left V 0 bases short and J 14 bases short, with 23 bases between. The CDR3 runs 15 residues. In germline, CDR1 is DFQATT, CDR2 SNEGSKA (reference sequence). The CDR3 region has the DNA TGCAGTGCTAGAGATTCTGAGGGGGCGGGAGATGTTGAGTTCTTC. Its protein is CSARDSEGAGDVEFF.

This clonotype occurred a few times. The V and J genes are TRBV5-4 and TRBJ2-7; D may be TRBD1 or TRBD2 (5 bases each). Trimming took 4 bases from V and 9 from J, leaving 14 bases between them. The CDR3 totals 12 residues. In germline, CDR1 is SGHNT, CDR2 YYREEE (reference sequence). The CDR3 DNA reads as TGTGCCAGCAGCATAGACGGGACGGGGCAGTACTTC. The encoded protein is CASSIDGTGQYF.

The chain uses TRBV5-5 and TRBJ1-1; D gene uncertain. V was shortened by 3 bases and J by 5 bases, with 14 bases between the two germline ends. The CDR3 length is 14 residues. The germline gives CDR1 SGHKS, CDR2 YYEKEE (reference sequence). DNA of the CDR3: TGTGCCAGCAGCTACCCCACTGGGAGGACTGAAGCTTTCTTT. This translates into CASSYPTGRTEAFF. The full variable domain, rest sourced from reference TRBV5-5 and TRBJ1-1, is DAGVTQSPTHLIKTRGQQVTLRCSPISGHKSVSWYQQVLGQGPQFIFQYYEKEERGRGNFPDRFSARQFPNYSSELNVNALLLGDSALYLCASSYPTGRTEAFFGQGTRLTVV.

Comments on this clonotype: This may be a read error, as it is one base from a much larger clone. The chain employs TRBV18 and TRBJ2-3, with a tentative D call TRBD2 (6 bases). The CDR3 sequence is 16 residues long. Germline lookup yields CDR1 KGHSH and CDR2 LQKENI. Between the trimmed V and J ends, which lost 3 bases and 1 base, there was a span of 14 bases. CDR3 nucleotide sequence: TGTGCCAGCTCACCGTCGGCGGGGTCTGGCACAGATACGCAGTATTTT. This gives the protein CASSPSAGSGTDTQYF.

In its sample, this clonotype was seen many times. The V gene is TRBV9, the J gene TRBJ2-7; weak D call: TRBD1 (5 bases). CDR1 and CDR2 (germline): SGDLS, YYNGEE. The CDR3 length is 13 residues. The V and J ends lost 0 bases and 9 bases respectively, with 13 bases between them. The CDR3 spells CASSVAQGTWQYF. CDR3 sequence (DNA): TGTGCCAGCAGCGTAGCCCAGGGTACGTGGCAGTACTTC.

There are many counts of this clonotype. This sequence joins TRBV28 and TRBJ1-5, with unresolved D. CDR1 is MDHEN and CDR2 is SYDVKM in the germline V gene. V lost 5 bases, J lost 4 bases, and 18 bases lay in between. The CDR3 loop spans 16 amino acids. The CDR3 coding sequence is TGTGCCAGCAGTCACGATCCCCGGACGGGGAATCAGCCCCAGCATTTT. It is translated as CASSHDPRTGNQPQHF.

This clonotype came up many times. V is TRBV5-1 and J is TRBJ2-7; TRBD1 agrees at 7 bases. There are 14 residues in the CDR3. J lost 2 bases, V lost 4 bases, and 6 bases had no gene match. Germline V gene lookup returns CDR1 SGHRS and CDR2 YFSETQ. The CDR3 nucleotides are TGCGCCAGCAGCATGGGACAGAATGCCTACGAGCAGTACTTC. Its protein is CASSMGQNAYEQYF.

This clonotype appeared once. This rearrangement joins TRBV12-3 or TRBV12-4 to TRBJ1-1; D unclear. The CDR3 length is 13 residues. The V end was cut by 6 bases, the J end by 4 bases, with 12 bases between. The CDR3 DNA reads TGTGCCAGCAGCCCGCCGCAGATCACTGAAGCTTTCTTT. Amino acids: CASSPPQITEAFF.

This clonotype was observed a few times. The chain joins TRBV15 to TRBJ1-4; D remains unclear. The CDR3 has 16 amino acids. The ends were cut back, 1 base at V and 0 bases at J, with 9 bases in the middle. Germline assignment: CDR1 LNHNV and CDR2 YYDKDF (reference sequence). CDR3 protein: CATSRVGGATNEKLFF. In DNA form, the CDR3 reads TGTGCCACCAGCAGAGTGGGCGGGGCAACTAATGAAAAACTGTTTTTT. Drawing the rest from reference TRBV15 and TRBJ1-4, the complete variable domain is DAMVIQNPRYQVTQFGKPVTLSCSQTLNHNVMYWYQQKSSQAPKLLFHYYDKDFNNEADTPDNFQSRRPNTSFCFLDIRSPGLGDTAMYLCATSRVGGATNEKLFFGSGTQLSVL.

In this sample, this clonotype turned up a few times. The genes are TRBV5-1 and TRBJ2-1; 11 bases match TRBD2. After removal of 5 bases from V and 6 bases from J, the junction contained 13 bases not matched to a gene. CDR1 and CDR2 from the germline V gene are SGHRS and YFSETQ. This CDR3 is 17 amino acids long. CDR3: CASSPWLAGGGGNEQFF. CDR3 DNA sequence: TGCGCCAGCAGTCCCTGGCTAGCGGGAGGCGGGGGCAATGAGCAGTTCTTC.

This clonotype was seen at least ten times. The CDR3 reads CASSQALSSYNEQFF. CDR3 bases: TGTGCCAGCAGCCAGGCCCTCAGCTCCTACAATGAGCAGTTCTTC. The rearrangement uses TRBV11-1 and TRBJ2-1; unclear D gene. CDR1 is SGHAT, CDR2 FQDESV, per germline (reference sequence). This CDR3 region has 15 residues. V lost 5 bases and J lost 0, with 11 bases in between.

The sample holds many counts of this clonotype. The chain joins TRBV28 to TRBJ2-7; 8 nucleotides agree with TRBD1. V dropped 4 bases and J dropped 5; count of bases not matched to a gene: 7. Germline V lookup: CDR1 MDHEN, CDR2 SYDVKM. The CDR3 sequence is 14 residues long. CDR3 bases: TGTGCCAGCAGTTCTACAGGACAGGGAAACGAGCAGTACTTC. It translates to CASSSTGQGNEQYF.

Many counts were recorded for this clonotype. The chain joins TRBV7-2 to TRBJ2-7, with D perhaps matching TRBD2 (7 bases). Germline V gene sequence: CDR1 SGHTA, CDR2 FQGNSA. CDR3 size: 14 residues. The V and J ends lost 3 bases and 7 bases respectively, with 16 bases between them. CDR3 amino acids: CASSLEAGTGEQYF. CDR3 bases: TGTGCCAGCAGCTTGGAAGCGGGAACAGGGGAGCAGTACTTC.

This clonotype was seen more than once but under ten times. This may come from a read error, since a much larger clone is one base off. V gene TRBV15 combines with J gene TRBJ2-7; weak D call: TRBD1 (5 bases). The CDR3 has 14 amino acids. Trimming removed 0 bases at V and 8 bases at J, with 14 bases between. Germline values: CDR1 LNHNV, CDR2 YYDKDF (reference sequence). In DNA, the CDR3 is TGTGCCACCAGCAGAGATCCAGGACACGACAAGCAGTACTTC. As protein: CATSRDPGHDKQYF.

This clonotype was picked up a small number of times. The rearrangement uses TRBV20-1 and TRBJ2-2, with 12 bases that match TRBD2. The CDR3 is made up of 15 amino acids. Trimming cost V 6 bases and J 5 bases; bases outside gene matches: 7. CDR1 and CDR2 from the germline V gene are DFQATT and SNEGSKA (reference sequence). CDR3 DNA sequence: TGCAGTGCCGGAGCCGGACTAGCGGGGACCGGGGAGCTGTTTTTT. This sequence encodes CSAGAGLAGTGELFF.

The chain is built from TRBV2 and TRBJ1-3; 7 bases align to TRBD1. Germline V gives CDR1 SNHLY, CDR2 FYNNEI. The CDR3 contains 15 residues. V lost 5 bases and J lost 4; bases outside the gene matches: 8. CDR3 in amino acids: CASSLDRVEGNTIYF. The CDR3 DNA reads TGTGCCAGCAGTCTTGACAGGGTGGAAGGAAACACCATATATTTT.

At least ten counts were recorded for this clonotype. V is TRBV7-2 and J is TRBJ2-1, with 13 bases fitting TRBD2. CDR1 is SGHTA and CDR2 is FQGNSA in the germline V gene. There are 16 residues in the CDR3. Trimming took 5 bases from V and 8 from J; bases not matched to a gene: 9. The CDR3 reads CASSKLAGGLIDEQFF. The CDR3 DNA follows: TGTGCCAGCAGCAAACTAGCGGGAGGGCTTATAGATGAGCAGTTCTTC.